The present T cell receptor (beta chain) was sequenced within a study of cytomegalovirus exposure and HLA in healthy donors. General study points: A later analysis showed HLA-associated TCR beta chains outstripping equally common others in clonal expansion. Researchers reported that a few CMV-associated chains were confirmed in vitro as CMV antigen-specific. Listed as cytomegalovirus-associated were 170 or so TCR beta chains.

PCR was performed using 60 Vbeta and 13 Jbeta primers. Sequencing was performed with immunoSEQ multiplex PCR; in TCRdb, only in-frame clones are kept and a portion is missing. The repertoire holds 200,000 or so clones, with 82% as singletons. To note about this clone: Its antigen is not known.

This clonotype originated in a boy aged 2-15 years in good health and CMV-seronegative. The sequenced sample was PBMCs.

CDR3 loop: CASRSDSSYEQYF. Written as DNA, the CDR3 is TGTGCCAGCAGGTCAGACTCCTCCTACGAGCAGTACTTC. The V gene is TRBV2, the J gene TRBJ2-7; no firm D call. CDR3 length: 13 residues. Germline V gene sequence: CDR1 SNHLY, CDR2 FYNNEI. V was pared by 6 bases and J by 0 bases, with 9 bases between.